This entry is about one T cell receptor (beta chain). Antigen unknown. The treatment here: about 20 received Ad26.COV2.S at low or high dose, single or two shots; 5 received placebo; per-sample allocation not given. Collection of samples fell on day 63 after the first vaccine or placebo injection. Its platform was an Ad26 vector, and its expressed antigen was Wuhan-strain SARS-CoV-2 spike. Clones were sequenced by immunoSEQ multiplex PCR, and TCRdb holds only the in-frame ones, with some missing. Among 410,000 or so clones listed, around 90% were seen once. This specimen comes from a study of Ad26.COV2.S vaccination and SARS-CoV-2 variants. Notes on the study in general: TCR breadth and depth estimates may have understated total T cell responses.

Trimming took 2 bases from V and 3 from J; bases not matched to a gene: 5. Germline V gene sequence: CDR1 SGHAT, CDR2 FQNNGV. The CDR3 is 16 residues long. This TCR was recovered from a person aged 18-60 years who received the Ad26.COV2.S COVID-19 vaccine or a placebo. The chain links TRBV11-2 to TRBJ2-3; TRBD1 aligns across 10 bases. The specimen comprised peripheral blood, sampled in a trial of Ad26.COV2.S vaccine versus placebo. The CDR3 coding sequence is TGTGCCAGCAGCTTAAGGGGGACAGGGGTTACAGATACGCAGTATTTT. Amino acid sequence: CASSLRGTGVTDTQYF.